This TCR beta chain derives from a study of T cell repertoires in cytomegalovirus infection. About the research overall: The public TCR beta signatures pointed to both CMV infection and matching HLA type.

General observations from the study: Carriers of CMV plus the relevant HLA were identified by cumulative public TCR beta family frequency. The study found HLA-C-restricted CMV-specific TCR beta clonotypes dominating the ex vivo response.

This clonotype was counted ten times or more. Antigen: not known. TCRdb reprocessed the reads via MiXCR and lists one record per CDR3 protein. The table shows some 77,000 distinct CDR3 sequences, with 3.7% occurring only once. The sequence derives from a human donor in good health (CMV status not recorded). Some clones in this sample may be carry-over from other donors' samples. Sequenced input: PBMCs.

The CDR3 DNA is TGTGCCAGTAGTATACGACGGTACTCTGGAAACACCATATATTTT. This gives the protein CASSIRRYSGNTIYF. The chain joins TRBV19 to TRBJ1-3; D gene unclear. Looked up from germline, CDR1 is LNHDA and CDR2 is SQIVND (reference sequence). Trimming removed 2 bases at V and 0 bases at J, with 8 bases between. CDR3 length: 15 residues.